Following are 27 T cell receptor beta chains from one sample sequenced in a study of T cell responses to AZD1222 COVID-19 vaccine. Sequencing was performed with immunoSEQ multiplex PCR; in TCRdb, only in-frame clones are kept and a portion is missing. Of 140,000 to 150,000 clones listed, around 90% were seen once; the top ten hold 1.5% to 2%. Sequenced here: peripheral blood, sampled on day 0 of AZD1222 vaccination. These receptors all come from an adult in good health.

The J gene is TRBJ2-1, the V gene TRBV12-3 or TRBV12-4; 10 bases line up with TRBD1. This CDR3 region has 13 residues. V lost 5 bases to trimming and J lost 10 bases; unmatched junction nucleotides: 5. CDR3 DNA: TGTGCCAGCAGTAGCCAGACAGGGGGCGAGCAGTTCTTC. Translating gives CASSSQTGGEQFF.

The chain combines TRBV5-1 with TRBJ2-3, with TRBD2 matching over 10 bases. V was clipped by 3 bases and J by 3 bases; unmatched bases: 13. The CDR3 is 18 residues long. Germline values: CDR1 SGHRS, CDR2 YFSETQ. The CDR3 spells CASSSLGVAGGGTDTQYF. In DNA, the CDR3 is TGCGCCAGCAGCTCCCTCGGGGTAGCGGGAGGAGGGACAGATACGCAGTATTTT.

V is TRBV6-5 and J is TRBJ1-1; perhaps TRBD1 as D (6 bases). Trimming took 6 bases from V and 10 from J, leaving 15 bases between them. CDR1 MNHEY and CDR2 SVGAGI come from the germline V gene. The CDR3 runs 12 residues. CDR3 in DNA: TGTGCCAGCAGACTTTACACAGGGAGAGCTTTCTTT. Translated, it gives CASRLYTGRAFF.

The count of this clone is one. This chain uses TRBV4-2 with TRBJ2-7, with no clear D. The CDR3 runs to 15 residues. The germline gives CDR1 LGHNA, CDR2 YNFKEQ. Trimming pared 1 base from V and 7 bases from J, leaving 17 bases between. DNA of the CDR3: TGTGCCAGCAGCCAAGGAAGTGGCGGCGTGGGAGAGCAGTACTTC. Its translation: CASSQGSGGVGEQYF.

V usage is TRBV5-1 and J usage is TRBJ2-7; D may be TRBD1 (5 bases). The CDR3 runs to 16 residues. From germline, CDR1 is SGHRS and CDR2 YFSETQ. V lost 0 bases to trimming and J lost 1 base, with 14 bases between them. This chain's CDR3 is CASSLVIRVGSYEQYF. CDR3 coding DNA: TGCGCCAGCAGCTTGGTCATCAGGGTGGGGTCCTACGAGCAGTACTTC.

The chain has TRBV12-3 or TRBV12-4 and TRBJ2-7; unclear D gene. The CDR3 has 11 amino acids. Trimming took off 6 bases at V and 0 bases at J, with 3 bases between the two ends. The CDR3 loop is CASSSSYEQYF. The CDR3 DNA is TGTGCCAGCAGCAGCTCCTACGAGCAGTACTTC.

This chain uses TRBV5-4 with TRBJ2-3; TRBD2 matches 8 bases. This CDR3 has 15 amino acids. The germline CDR1 and CDR2 sequences are SGHNT and YYREEE (reference sequence). V shed 6 bases, J shed 2 bases, and the junction held 8 bases outside the gene matches. This CDR3 is CASTQGAGDTDTQYF. CDR3 bases: TGTGCCAGCACCCAAGGAGCGGGGGACACAGATACGCAGTATTTT. The entire variable domain, with the rest obtained from reference TRBV5-4 and TRBJ2-3, is as follows: ETGVTQSPTHLIKTRGQQVTLRCSSQSGHNTVSWYQQALGQGPQFIFQYYREEENGRGNFPPRFSGLQFPNYSSELNVNALELDDSALYLCASTQGAGDTDTQYFGPGTRLTVL.

Written as DNA, the CDR3 is TGCGCCAGCAGCTTGGGGACTAGCGGTGCCTACGAGCAGTACTTC. This sequence encodes CASSLGTSGAYEQYF. V and J are TRBV5-1 and TRBJ2-7, with 10 bases fitting TRBD2. Germline trimming cut 0 bases from V and 2 bases from J; bases unmatched to any gene: 2. Germline V gene sequence: CDR1 SGHRS, CDR2 YFSETQ. The CDR3 runs 15 residues.

The J gene is TRBJ1-3, the V gene TRBV30; a possible D gene is TRBD1 (6 bases). Germline CDR1 reads GTSNPN; CDR2 reads SVGIG (reference sequence). V gave up 4 bases and J gave up 4 bases, with 11 bases separating them. The CDR3 totals 13 residues. CDR3 nucleotides: TGTGCCTGGACCCAGGGGATAGGAAACACCATATATTTT. Translated, it gives CAWTQGIGNTIYF. Full variable domain (rest looked up from reference TRBV30 and TRBJ1-3): SQTIHQWPATLVQPVGSPLSLECTVEGTSNPNLYWYRQAAGRGLQLLFYSVGIGQISSEVPQNLSASRPQDRQFILSSKKLLLSDSGFYLCAWTQGIGNTIYFGEGSWLTVV.

The chain joins TRBV11-1 to TRBJ1-2; D gene ambiguous. Looked up from germline, CDR1 is SGHAT and CDR2 is FQDESV (reference sequence). This CDR3 has 15 amino acids. V was cut by 1 base and J by 0 bases, with 9 bases left in between. This chain's CDR3 is CASSLEPQANYGYTF. The CDR3 bases are TGTGCCAGCAGCTTAGAACCTCAAGCTAACTATGGCTACACCTTC.

The chain recombines TRBV2 with TRBJ1-2, with D maybe TRBD1 (6 bases). The V end lost 4 bases, the J end lost 4 bases, and 19 bases lay between the germline ends. Germline-derived CDR1 and CDR2 are SNHLY and FYNNEI. The CDR3 is 16 amino acids. CDR3 amino acids: CASSGRRSGRGYGYTF. CDR3 DNA: TGTGCCAGCAGTGGAAGACGGTCCGGCAGGGGCTATGGCTACACCTTC.

This chain links TRBV4-1 with TRBJ1-3, with D unclear. CDR1 MGHRA and CDR2 YSYEKL come from the germline V gene. The length of the CDR3 is 16 residues. Trimming left V 1 base short and J 1 base short, with 11 bases between. CDR3 loop: CASSQGPWGSGNTIYF. The CDR3 bases are TGCGCCAGCAGCCAAGGCCCGTGGGGTTCTGGAAACACCATATATTTT.

V and J are TRBV9 and TRBJ2-2, with TRBD1 matching over 10 bases. This CDR3 spans 19 amino acids. The V gene end was trimmed by 3 bases and the J gene end by 0 bases; junction bases not matched to a gene: 11. The V gene's germline CDR1 is SGDLS and CDR2 YYNGEE. The CDR3 coding sequence is TGTGCCAGCAGCGGGGGGACAGGGGTCCCATCCGCGAACACCGGGGAGCTGTTTTTT. Amino acid sequence: CASSGGTGVPSANTGELFF.

The chain links TRBV27 to TRBJ1-2; 8 nucleotides agree with TRBD1. V gave up 5 bases and J gave up 7 bases; unmatched junction bases: 6. The CDR3 loop spans 13 amino acids. Germline V CDR1 and CDR2: MNHEY, SMNVEV (reference sequence). CDR3 bases: TGTGCCAGCAGTAAGGACAGGGAAGGTGGCTACACCTTC. Protein sequence: CASSKDREGGYTF.

V is TRBV2 and J is TRBJ1-2; TRBD1 is a possible D gene (6 bases). V was pared by 7 bases and J by 4 bases, with 19 bases between. Germline V gene sequence: CDR1 SNHLY, CDR2 FYNNEI. The CDR3 has 15 amino acids. CDR3: CASTKGHIGSYGYTF. The DNA of the CDR3 is TGTGCCAGCACCAAGGGACACATAGGGTCCTATGGCTACACCTTC.

The rearrangement links TRBV28 to TRBJ1-1; weak D call: TRBD1 (5 bases). V was trimmed by 6 bases and J by 3 bases, leaving 17 bases between them. This CDR3 comprises 15 residues. Germline lookup yields CDR1 MDHEN and CDR2 SYDVKM. This chain's CDR3 is CASRGDRVRYTEAFF. The CDR3, as DNA: TGTGCCAGCAGGGGAGACAGAGTAAGGTACACTGAAGCTTTCTTT.

The chain carries TRBV6-1 and TRBJ2-7; 7 positions match TRBD1. This CDR3 comprises 14 residues. The ends lost 3 bases at V and 1 base at J; junction bases unmatched: 3. Germline values: CDR1 MNHNS, CDR2 SASEGT. CDR3 amino acids: CASSESGGSYEQYF. CDR3 nucleotide sequence: TGTGCCAGCAGTGAGTCAGGGGGTTCCTACGAGCAGTACTTC.

In this sample, this clone turned up a few times. The rearrangement links TRBV5-1 to TRBJ2-7; D unresolved. The CDR3 runs to 13 residues. Germline V gene lookup returns CDR1 SGHRS and CDR2 YFSETQ. The germline V and J ends were trimmed by 0 bases and 0 bases, with 4 bases remaining between them. CDR3 sequence reads: CASSLVSSYEQYF. CDR3 bases: TGCGCCAGCAGCTTGGTTAGCTCCTACGAGCAGTACTTC.

The chain links TRBV6-2 or TRBV6-3 to TRBJ1-2; D is unresolved. Germline CDR1 is MNHEY and CDR2 is SVGEGT. This CDR3 region has 12 residues. Trimming shortened V by 4 bases and J by 5 bases, and 8 bases separated the two germline ends. The CDR3 region is CASSSRRYGYTF. The CDR3 bases are TGTGCCAGCAGTTCGCGTAGATATGGCTACACCTTC.

This chain joins TRBV7-3 and TRBJ2-1; possibly TRBD1 or TRBD2 for D (5 bases each). CDR3 length equals 13 residues. Trimming left V 6 bases short and J 7 bases short, with 13 bases between. The germline V gene has CDR1 SGHTA and CDR2 FQGTGA. In nucleotides, the CDR3 is TGTGCCAGCAGGGGACCGAATGAAAATGAGCAGTTCTTC. Its translation: CASRGPNENEQFF.

The chain joins TRBV7-9 to TRBJ1-3, with D unclear. V was pared by 5 bases and J by 0 bases, with 8 bases between. Germline CDR1 is SEHNR and CDR2 is FQNEAQ (reference sequence). This CDR3 contains 14 residues. The CDR3 is CASSQWSSGNTIYF. CDR3 bases: TGTGCCAGCAGCCAATGGAGCTCTGGAAACACCATATATTTT. Complete variable domain (other parts from reference TRBV7-9 and TRBJ1-3): DTGVSQNPRHKITKRGQNVTFRCDPISEHNRLYWYRQTLGQGPEFLTYFQNEAQLEKSRLLSDRFSAERPKGSFSTLEIQRTEQGDSAMYLCASSQWSSGNTIYFGEGSWLTVV.

This chain uses TRBV29-1 with TRBJ2-3, with D tentatively TRBD1 (5 bases). The V and J ends lost 6 bases and 4 bases respectively, with 17 bases between them. Germline values: CDR1 SQVTM, CDR2 ANQGSEA. The CDR3 runs to 14 residues. The CDR3 region has the DNA TGCAGCGTGGCCGCCCAGGGCCCCGCAGATACGCAGTATTTT. It translates to CSVAAQGPADTQYF.

The chain links TRBV7-2 to TRBJ1-1; tentative D call: TRBD1 (5 bases). CDR3 length equals 16 residues. Looked up from germline, CDR1 is SGHTA and CDR2 is FQGNSA. V shed 6 bases and J shed 4 bases, with 21 bases lying between them. The CDR3 is CASRSLPQGGLTEAFF. The CDR3 DNA reads TGTGCCAGCAGATCACTACCTCAGGGCGGGCTCACTGAAGCTTTCTTT. Together with reference TRBV7-2 and TRBJ1-1, the CDR3 gives the full variable domain: GAGVSQSPSNKVTEKGKDVELRCDPISGHTALYWYRQSLGQGLEFLIYFQGNSAPDKSGLPSDRFSAERTGGSVSTLTIQRTQQEDSAVYLCASRSLPQGGLTEAFFGQGTRLTVV.

This sequence joins TRBV4-1 and TRBJ2-7, with D possibly matching TRBD2 (6 bases). Trimming took 2 bases from V and 0 from J, leaving 14 bases between them. The length of the CDR3 is 16 residues. The V gene's germline CDR1 is MGHRA and CDR2 YSYEKL. The CDR3 DNA follows: TGCGCCAGCAGCCAACCAGGGAGGACGGCCTCCTACGAGCAGTACTTC. Translating it yields CASSQPGRTASYEQYF.

The chain has TRBV9 and TRBJ1-6, with 8 bases identical to TRBD1. CDR3 length: 15 residues. Per the germline V gene, CDR1 is SGDLS and CDR2 is YYNGEE. V gave up 4 bases and J gave up 7 bases; unmatched junction bases: 7. This chain's CDR3 is CASSPLGQGNSPLHF. The CDR3 DNA reads as TGTGCCAGCAGCCCCCTTGGACAGGGCAATTCACCCCTCCACTTT. Complete variable domain (other parts from reference TRBV9 and TRBJ1-6): DSGVTQTPKHLITATGQRVTLRCSPRSGDLSVYWYQQSLDQGLQFLIQYYNGEERAKGNILERFSAQQFPDLHSELNLSSLELGDSALYFCASSPLGQGNSPLHFGNGTRLTVT.

The rearrangement uses TRBV7-3 and TRBJ2-3, with TRBD2 identical over 9 bases. V shed 4 bases and J 4 bases; nucleotides not matched to a gene: 9. CDR1 and CDR2 from the germline V gene are SGHTA and FQGTGA. The CDR3 extends over 16 amino acids. The CDR3 protein is CASSYTLAGASDTQYF. CDR3 sequence (DNA): TGTGCCAGCAGCTACACCTTAGCGGGAGCTTCAGATACGCAGTATTTT.

This chain links TRBV9 with TRBJ2-7; the D call may be TRBD1 or TRBD2 (5 bases each). The V and J ends lost 0 bases and 6 bases respectively, with 16 bases between them. Germline CDR1 and CDR2: SGDLS and YYNGEE. The CDR3 totals 15 residues. The CDR3 DNA reads as TGTGCCAGCAGCGTAGAAGGGCGGTATGGGGGCGAGCAGTACTTC. Translating gives CASSVEGRYGGEQYF.